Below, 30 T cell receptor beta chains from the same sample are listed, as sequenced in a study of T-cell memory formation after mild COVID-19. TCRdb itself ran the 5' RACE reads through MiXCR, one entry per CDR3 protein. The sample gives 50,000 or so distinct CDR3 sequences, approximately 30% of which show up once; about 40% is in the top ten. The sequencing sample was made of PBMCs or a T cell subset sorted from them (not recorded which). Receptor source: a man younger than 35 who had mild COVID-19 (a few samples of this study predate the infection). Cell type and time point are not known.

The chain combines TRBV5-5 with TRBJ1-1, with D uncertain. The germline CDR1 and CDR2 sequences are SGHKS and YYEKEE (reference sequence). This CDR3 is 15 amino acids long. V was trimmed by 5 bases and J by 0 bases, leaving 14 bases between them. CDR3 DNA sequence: TGTGCCAGCAGGAAGGAGTTGAGCTTGAACACTGAAGCTTTCTTT. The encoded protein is CASRKELSLNTEAFF.

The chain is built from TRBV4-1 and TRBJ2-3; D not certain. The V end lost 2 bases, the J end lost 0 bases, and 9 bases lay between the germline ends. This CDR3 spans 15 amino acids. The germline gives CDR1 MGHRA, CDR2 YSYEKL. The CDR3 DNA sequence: TGCGCCAGCAGCCAACGCCGGGCAAGCACAGATACGCAGTATTTT. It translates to CASSQRRASTDTQYF.

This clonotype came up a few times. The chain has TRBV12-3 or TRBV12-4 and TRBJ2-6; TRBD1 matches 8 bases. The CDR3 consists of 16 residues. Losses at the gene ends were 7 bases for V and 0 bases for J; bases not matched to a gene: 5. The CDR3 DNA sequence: TGTGCCAGCATCGGGACAGGTTCCTCTGGGGCCAACGTCCTGACTTTC. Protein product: CASIGTGSSGANVLTF.

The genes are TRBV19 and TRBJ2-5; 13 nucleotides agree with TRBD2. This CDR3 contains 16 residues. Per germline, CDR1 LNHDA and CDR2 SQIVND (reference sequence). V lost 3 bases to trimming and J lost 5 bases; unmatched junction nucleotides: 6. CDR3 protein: CASSIPGTSGAETQYF. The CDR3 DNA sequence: TGTGCCAGTAGTATCCCCGGGACTAGCGGGGCGGAGACCCAGTACTTC.

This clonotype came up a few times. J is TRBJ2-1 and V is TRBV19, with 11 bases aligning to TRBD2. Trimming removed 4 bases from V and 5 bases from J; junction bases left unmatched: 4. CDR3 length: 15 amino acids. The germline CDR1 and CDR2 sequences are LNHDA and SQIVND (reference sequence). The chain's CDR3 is CASSTLAGGNNEQFF. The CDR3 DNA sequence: TGTGCCAGTAGTACCCTAGCGGGGGGTAACAATGAGCAGTTCTTC.

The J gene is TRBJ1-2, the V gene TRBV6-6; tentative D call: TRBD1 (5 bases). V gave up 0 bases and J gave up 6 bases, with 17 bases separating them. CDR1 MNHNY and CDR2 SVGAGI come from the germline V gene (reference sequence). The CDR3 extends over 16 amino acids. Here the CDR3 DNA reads TGTGCCAGCAGTTACTCCCTGGGGCGGGACGAGAATGGCTACACCTTC. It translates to CASSYSLGRDENGYTF.

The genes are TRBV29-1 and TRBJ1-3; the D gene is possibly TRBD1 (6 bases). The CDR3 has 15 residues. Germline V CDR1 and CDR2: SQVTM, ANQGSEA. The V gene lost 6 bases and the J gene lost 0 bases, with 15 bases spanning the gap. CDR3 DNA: TGCAGCGTCGATCTTGGGGGGCGCTCTGGAAACACCATATATTTT. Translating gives CSVDLGGRSGNTIYF.

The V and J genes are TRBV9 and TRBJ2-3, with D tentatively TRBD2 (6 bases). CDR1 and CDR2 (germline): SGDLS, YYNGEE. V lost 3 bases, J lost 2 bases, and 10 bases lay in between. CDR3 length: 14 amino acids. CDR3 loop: CASSAGTPTDTQYF. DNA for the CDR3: TGTGCCAGCAGCGCCGGGACTCCCACAGATACGCAGTATTTT.

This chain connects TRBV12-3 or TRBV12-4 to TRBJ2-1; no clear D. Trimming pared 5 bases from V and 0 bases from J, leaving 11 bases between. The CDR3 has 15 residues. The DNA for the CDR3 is TGTGCCAGCAGTCTAGTCGATAGCTCCTACAATGAGCAGTTCTTC. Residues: CASSLVDSSYNEQFF.

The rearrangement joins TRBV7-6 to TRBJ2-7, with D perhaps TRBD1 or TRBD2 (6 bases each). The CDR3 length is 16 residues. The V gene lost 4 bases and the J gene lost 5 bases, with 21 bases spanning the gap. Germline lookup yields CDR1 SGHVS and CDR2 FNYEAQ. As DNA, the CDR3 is TGTGCCAGCAGCTCCTACCTACAGGGAGGTCGGAACGAGCAGTACTTC. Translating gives CASSSYLQGGRNEQYF.

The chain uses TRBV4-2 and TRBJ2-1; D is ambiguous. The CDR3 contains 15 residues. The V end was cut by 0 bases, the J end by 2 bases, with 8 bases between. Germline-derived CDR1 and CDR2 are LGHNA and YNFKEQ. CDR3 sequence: CASSQDLATYNEQFF. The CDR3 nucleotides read TGTGCCAGCAGCCAAGATCTCGCTACCTACAATGAGCAGTTCTTC.

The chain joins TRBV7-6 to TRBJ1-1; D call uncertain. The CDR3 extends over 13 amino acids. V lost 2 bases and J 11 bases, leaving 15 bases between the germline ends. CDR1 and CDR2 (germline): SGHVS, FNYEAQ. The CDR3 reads CASSLSLGSGAFF. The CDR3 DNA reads TGTGCCAGCAGCTTAAGTTTGGGGTCCGGGGCTTTCTTT.

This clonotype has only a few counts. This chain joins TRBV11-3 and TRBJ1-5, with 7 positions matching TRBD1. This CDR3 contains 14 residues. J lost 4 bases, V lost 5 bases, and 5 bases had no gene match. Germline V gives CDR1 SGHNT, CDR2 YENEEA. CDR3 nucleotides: TGTGCCAGCAGCACAGGGGCGGGAAATCAGCCCCAGCATTTT. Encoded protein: CASSTGAGNQPQHF.

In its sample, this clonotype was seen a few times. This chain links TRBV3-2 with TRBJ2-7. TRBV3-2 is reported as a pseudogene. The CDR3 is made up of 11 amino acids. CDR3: CASMEPYEQYV. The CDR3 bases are TGTGCCAGCATGGAACCCTACGAGCAGTACGTC.

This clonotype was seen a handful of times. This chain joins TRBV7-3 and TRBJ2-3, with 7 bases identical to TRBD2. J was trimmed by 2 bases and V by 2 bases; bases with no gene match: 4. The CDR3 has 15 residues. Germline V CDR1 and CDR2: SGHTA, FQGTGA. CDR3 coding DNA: TGTGCCAGCAGCTTAGTCGGGGGGTTCACAGATACGCAGTATTTT. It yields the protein CASSLVGGFTDTQYF. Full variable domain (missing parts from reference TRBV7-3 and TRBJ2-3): GAGVSQTPSNKVTEKGKYVELRCDPISGHTALYWYRQSLGQGPEFLIYFQGTGAADDSGLPNDRFFAVRPEGSVSTLKIQRTERGDSAVYLCASSLVGGFTDTQYFGPGTRLTVL.

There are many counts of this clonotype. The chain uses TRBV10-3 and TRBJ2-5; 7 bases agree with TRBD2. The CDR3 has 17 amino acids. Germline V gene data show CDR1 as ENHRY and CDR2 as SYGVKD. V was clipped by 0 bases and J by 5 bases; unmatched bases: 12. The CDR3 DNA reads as TGTGCCATCAGTGAGTCCGGGACGGGAGGCGAAGGGGAGACCCAGTACTTC. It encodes CAISESGTGGEGETQYF.

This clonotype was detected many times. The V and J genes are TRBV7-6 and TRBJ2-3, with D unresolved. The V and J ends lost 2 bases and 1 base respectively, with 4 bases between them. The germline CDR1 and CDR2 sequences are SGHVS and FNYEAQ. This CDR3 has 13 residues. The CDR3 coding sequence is TGTGCCAGCAGCTTATCACGCACAGATACGCAGTATTTT. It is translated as CASSLSRTDTQYF.

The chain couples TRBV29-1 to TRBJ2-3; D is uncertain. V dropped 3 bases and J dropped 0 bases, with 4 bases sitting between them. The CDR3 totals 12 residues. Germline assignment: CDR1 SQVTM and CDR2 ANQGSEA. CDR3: CSVDDSTDTQYF. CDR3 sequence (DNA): TGCAGCGTTGATGATAGCACAGATACGCAGTATTTT.

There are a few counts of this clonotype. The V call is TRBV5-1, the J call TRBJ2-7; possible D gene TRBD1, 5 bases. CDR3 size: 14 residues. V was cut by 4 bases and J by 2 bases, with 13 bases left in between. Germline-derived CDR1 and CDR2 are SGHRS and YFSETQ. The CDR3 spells CASSRGHTAYEQYF. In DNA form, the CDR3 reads TGCGCCAGCAGCAGGGGCCACACCGCCTACGAGCAGTACTTC.

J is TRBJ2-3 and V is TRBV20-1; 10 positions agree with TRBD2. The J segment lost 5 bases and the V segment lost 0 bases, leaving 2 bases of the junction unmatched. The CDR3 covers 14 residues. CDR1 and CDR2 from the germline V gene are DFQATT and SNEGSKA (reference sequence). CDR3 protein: CSARELAGVDTQYF. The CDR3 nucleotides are TGCAGTGCTAGAGAGCTAGCGGGGGTAGATACGCAGTATTTT.

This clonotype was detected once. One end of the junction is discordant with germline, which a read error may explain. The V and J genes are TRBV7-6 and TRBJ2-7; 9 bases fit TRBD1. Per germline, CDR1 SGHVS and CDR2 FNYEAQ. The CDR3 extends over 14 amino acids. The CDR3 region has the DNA TGTGACAGCAGCTTGGGACAGGGCCCCTACGAGCAGTACTTC. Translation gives CDSSLGQGPYEQYF.

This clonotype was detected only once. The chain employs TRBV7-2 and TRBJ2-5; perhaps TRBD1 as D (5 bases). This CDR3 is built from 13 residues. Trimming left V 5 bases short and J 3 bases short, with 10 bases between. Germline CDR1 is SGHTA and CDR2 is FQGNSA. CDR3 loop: CASSQDKKETQYF. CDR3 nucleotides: TGTGCCAGCAGCCAGGACAAGAAAGAGACCCAGTACTTC.

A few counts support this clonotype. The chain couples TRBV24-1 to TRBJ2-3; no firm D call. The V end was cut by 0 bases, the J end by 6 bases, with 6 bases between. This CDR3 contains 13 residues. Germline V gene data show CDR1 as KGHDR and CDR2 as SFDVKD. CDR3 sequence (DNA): TGTGCCACCAGTGATTTGATGAAGGATACGCAGTATTTT. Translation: CATSDLMKDTQYF.

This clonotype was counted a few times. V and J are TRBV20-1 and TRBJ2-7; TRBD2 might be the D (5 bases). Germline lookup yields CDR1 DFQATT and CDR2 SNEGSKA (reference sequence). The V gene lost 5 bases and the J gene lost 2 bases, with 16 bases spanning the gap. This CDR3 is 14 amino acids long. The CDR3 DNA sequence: TGCAGTGCTGTCCCCGCGGGCCTAGCCTACGAGCAGTACGTC. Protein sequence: CSAVPAGLAYEQYV.

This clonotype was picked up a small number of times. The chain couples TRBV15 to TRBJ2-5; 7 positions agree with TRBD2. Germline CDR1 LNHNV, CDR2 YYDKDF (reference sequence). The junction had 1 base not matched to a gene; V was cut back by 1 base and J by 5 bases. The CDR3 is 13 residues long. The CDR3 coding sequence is TGTGCCACCAGCAGAGTCGGGGGGGAGACCCAGTACTTC. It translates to CATSRVGGETQYF.

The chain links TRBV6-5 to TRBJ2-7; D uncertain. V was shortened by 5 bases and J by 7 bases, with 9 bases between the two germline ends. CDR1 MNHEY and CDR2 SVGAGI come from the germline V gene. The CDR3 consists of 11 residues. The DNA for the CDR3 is TGTGCCAGCAGTAACGTCTGGGAGCAGTACTTC. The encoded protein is CASSNVWEQYF.

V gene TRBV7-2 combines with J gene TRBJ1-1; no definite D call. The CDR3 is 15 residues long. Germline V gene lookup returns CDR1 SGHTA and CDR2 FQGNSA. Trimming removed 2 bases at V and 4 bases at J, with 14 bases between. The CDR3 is CASSLYKGRATEAFF. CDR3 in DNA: TGTGCCAGCAGCTTATATAAGGGTCGGGCCACTGAAGCTTTCTTT.

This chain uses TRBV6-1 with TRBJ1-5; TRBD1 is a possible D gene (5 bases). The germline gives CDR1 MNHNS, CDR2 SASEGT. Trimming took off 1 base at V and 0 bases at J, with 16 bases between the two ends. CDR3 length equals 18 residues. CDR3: CASSEGGASLYSNQPQHF. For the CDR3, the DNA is TGTGCCAGCAGTGAAGGGGGCGCGTCCCTCTATAGCAATCAGCCCCAGCATTTT.

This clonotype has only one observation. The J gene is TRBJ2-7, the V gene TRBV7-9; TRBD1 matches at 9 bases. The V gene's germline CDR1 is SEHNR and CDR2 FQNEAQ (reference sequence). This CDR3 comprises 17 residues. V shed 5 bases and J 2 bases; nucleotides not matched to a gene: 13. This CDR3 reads CASSPPPPGQGAYEQYV. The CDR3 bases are TGTGCCAGCAGCCCTCCCCCTCCGGGACAGGGTGCCTACGAGCAGTACGTC.

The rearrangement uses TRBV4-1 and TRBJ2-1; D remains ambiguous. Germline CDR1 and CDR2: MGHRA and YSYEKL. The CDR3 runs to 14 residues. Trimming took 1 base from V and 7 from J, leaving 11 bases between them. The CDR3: CASSQGGSSNEQFF. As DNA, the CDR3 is TGCGCCAGCAGCCAAGGAGGTTCGTCTAATGAGCAGTTCTTC.